This T cell receptor beta chain was identified during a study of blood T cell repertoires in COVID-19. Assay used: immunoSEQ multiplex PCR; TCRdb lists only in-frame clones, some missing. The sample has more than 300,000 clones; just over 85% are singletons. With 4 bases clipped from V and 4 bases from J, the junction kept 7 bases outside the gene matches. This CDR3 contains 15 residues. Germline lookup yields CDR1 SGHNT and CDR2 YYREEE (reference sequence). The V gene is TRBV5-4, the J gene TRBJ2-1; 8 nucleotides align to TRBD1. Sequenced material: PBMCs or T cells enriched from blood (not recorded which). This clonotype was sampled from a young man who had recovered from COVID-19. For the CDR3, the DNA is TGTGCCAGCAGCCCAGACAGGGGACATTACAATGAGCAGTTCTTC. Protein sequence: CASSPDRGHYNEQFF.